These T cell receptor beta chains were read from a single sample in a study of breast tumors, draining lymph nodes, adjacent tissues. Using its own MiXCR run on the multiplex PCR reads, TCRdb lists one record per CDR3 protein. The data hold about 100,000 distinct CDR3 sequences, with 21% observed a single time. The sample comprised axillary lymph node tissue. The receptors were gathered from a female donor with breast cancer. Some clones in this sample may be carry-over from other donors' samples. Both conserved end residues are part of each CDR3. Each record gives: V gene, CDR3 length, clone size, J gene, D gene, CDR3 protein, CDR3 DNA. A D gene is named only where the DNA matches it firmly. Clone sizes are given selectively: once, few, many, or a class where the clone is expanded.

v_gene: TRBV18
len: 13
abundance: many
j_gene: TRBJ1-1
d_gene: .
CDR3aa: CASSPSRGTEAFF
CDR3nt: TGTGCCAGCTCACCAAGCCGCGGTACTGAAGCTTTCTTT

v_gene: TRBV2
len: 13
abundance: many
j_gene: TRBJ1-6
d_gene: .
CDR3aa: CASFEGFASPLHF
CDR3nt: TGTGCCAGCTTTGAGGGTTTTGCTTCACCCCTCCACTTT

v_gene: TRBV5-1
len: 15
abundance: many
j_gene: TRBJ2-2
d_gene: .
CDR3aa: CASSLEGGRTGELFF
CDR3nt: TGCGCCAGCAGCTTGGAGGGGGGGCGAACCGGGGAGCTGTTTTTT

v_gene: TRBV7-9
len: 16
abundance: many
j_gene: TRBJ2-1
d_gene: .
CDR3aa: CASSQSWGDFYNEQFF
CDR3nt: TGTGCCAGCAGCCAATCTTGGGGGGACTTCTACAATGAGCAGTTCTTC

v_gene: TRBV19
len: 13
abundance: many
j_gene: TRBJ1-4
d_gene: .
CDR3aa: CASSRVGNEKLFF
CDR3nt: TGTGCCAGTAGTAGGGTGGGGAATGAAAAACTGTTTTTT

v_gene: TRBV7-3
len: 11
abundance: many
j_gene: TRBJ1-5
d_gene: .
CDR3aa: CASSLRGEAHF
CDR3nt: TGTGCCAGCAGCTTAAGGGGTGAGGCGCATTTT

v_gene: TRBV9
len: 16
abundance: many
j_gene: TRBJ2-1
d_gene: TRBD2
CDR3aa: CASSVEGLAEYNEQFF
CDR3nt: TGTGCCAGCAGCGTAGAGGGACTAGCGGAATACAATGAGCAGTTCTTC

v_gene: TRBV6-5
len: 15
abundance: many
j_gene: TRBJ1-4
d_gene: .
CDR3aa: CASSYSGAANEKLFF
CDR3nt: TGTGCCAGCAGTTACTCGGGGGCGGCTAATGAAAAACTGTTTTTT

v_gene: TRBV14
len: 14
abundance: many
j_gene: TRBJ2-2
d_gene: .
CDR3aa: CASSRGTNTGELFF
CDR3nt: TGTGCCAGCAGCCGCGGAACGAACACCGGGGAGCTGTTTTTT

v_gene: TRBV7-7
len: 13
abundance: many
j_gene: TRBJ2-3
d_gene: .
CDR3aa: CASSLGFQDTQYF
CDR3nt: TGTGCCAGCAGCTTAGGTTTTCAGGATACGCAGTATTTT

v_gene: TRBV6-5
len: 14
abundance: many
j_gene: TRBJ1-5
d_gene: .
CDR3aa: CASRPTGRNQPQHF
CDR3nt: TGTGCCAGCAGACCGACAGGCCGCAATCAGCCCCAGCATTTT

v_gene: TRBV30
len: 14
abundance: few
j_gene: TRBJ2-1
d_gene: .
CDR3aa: CAWSVLTNYNEQFF
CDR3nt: TGTGCCTGGAGTGTACTGACTAACTACAATGAGCAGTTCTTC

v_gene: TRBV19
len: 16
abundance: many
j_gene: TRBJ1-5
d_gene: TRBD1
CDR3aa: CASRRQGGWGNQPQHF
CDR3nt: TGTGCCAGTAGGCGACAGGGTGGTTGGGGCAATCAGCCCCAGCATTTT

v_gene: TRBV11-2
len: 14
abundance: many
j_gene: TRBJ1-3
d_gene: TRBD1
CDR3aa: CASREGATGNTIYF
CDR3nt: TGTGCCAGCCGTGAGGGGGCGACTGGAAACACCATATATTTT

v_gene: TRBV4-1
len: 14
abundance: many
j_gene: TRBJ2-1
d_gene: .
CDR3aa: CASSQEWEQAEQFF
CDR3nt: TGCGCCAGCAGCCAAGAGTGGGAACAAGCGGAGCAGTTCTTC

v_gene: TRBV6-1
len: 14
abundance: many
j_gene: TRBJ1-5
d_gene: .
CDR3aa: CASSAIQVYQPQHF
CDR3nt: TGTGCCAGCAGTGCCATCCAGGTGTATCAGCCCCAGCATTTT

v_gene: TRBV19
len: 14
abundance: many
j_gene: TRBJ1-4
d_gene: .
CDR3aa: CASTTRSGNEKLFF
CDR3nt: TGTGCCAGTACCACGAGGAGCGGGAATGAAAAACTGTTTTTT

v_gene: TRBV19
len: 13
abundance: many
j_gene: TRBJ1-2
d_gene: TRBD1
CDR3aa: CASGQGWDYGYTF
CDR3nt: TGTGCCAGCGGACAGGGGTGGGACTATGGCTACACCTTC

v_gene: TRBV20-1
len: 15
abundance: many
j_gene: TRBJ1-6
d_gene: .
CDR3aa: CSASRSRKDNSPLHF
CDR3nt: TGCAGTGCCAGCAGGTCGCGAAAGGATAATTCACCCCTCCACTTT

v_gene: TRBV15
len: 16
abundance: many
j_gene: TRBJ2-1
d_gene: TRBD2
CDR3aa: CATSRAGGRPNNEQFF
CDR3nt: TGTGCCACCAGCAGAGCCGGCGGGAGGCCAAACAATGAGCAGTTCTTC

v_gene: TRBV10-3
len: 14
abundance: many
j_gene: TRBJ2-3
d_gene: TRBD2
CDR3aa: CAISLAGETDTQYF
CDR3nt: TGTGCCATCAGTCTAGCGGGAGAGACAGATACGCAGTATTTT

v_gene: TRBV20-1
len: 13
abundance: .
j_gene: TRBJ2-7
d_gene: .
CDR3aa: CSARTAERYEQYF
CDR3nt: TGCAGTGCCCGGACGGCTGAGAGGTACGAGCAGTACTTC

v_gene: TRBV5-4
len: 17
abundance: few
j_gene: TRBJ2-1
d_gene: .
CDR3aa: CASSLETGLPSYNEQFF
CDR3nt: TGTGCCAGCAGCTTAGAAACAGGGCTTCCCTCCTACAATGAGCAGTTCTTC

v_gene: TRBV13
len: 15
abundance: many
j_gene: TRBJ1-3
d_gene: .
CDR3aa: CASSLGADSGNTIYF
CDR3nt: TGTGCCAGCAGCTTAGGGGCAGACTCTGGAAACACCATATATTTT

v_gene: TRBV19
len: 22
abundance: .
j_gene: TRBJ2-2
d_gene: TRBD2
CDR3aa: CASSIIGVYETSGTPGTGELFF
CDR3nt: TGTGCCAGTAGTATAATAGGGGTGTACGAAACTAGCGGGACCCCGGGGACCGGGGAGCTGTTTTTT

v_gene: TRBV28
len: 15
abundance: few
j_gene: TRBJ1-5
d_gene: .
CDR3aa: CASSNSQGNSQPQHF
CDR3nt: TGTGCCAGCAGTAATAGTCAGGGGAATTCTCAGCCCCAGCATTTT

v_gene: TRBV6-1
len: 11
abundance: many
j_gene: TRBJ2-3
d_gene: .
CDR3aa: CASKLIDTQYF
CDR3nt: TGTGCCAGCAAGTTAATAGATACGCAGTATTTT

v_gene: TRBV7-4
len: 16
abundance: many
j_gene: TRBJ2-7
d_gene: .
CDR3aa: CASSLTGLKSSYEQYF
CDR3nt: TGTGCCAGCAGCTTAACGGGACTCAAGAGCTCCTACGAGCAGTACTTC

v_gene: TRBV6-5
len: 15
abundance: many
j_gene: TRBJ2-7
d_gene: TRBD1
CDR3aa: CASSWIRDRAYEQYF
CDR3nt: TGTGCCAGCAGTTGGATCCGGGACAGGGCCTACGAGCAGTACTTC

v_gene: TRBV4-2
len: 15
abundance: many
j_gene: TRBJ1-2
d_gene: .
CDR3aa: CASSQEARANYGYTF
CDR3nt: TGTGCCAGCAGCCAAGAGGCCAGGGCTAACTATGGCTACACCTTC

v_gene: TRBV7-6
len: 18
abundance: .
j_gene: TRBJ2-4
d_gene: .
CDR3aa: CASSLGVRAPQVKNIQYF
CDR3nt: TGTGCCAGCAGCTTAGGTGTCAGGGCCCCGCAGGTCAAAAACATTCAGTACTTC

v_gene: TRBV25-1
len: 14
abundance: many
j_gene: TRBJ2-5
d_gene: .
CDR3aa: CASSEPGNQETQYF
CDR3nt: TGTGCCAGCAGTGAACCCGGGAACCAAGAGACCCAGTACTTC